This entry describes one T cell receptor (beta chain). Its antigen has not been determined. Base qualities are not provided; no much larger clone lies one nucleotide away. V and J lose 4 bases and 5 bases, and a span of 14 bases separates them. For CDR1 and CDR2, the germline V gene (reference sequence) lists SEHNR and FQNEAQ. The CDR3 runs 14 amino acids, cysteine and phenylalanine included. Here the CDR3 DNA is all that survives: 42 bases in frame from base 1. These data come from a study of shared clonotypes between healthy human individuals (dated by TCRdb to the early 2020s). For context, the study as a whole: The cohort comprised a couple of women and three men aged 18 to 49 years. For each donor, CD4 naive and CD4 memory were each given three plates, CD8 naive was given two plates, and CD8 memory was given one plate. To estimate repertoire size and how much clonotype sharing occurs between individuals, the study deeply sequenced the blood TCR repertoires of roughly 5 healthy adults. To increase sequencing depth and limit assay-specific biases, TCR repertoire library preparation and sequencing were carried out by different laboratories using diverse techniques. Per donor, leukapheresis produced somewhere between about 0.94 and 9.5 billion PBMCs. Paper-wide results and their limitations: Sampling was limited to blood, and TCR repertoires in tissue likely differ from TCR repertoires in blood. Pairwise subsampling led to the expectation that sequencing depth would affect the degree of clonotype sharing among donors. Approximately 5% of naive CD4, 3% to 4% of naive CD8, 2.3% of memory CD4, and 0.4% of memory CD8 clonotypes were shared across several donors. Compared with non-shared clonotypes, the clonotypes found in all four sorted-subset donors had higher generation probabilities. The small number of donors limited the genetic and exposure-history diversity represented. Naive subsets generally had larger estimated clonotype richness than memory subsets did. Incomplete sequencing was indicated by rarefaction of sorted-subset datasets, despite the large sequencing depth.

CD8 naive samples were CD45RO-negative cells positively selected for CCR7, giving a CD45RA+CCR7+ population that excluded TemRA cells. The donors were healthy, HIV-negative adults who had no recently reported acute infections or vaccinations. All donors were Caucasian adults living in Nashville, Tennessee, USA. Blood was collected by leukapheresis, and PBMCs were isolated by Ficoll-Histopaque density gradient centrifugation and then cryopreserved in liquid nitrogen vapor phase. Analytical flow cytometry was used to check the purity and quantity of every magnetically sorted T cell population. Each sorted fraction had its genomic DNA isolated and then quantified by UV absorbance on a Nanodrop 2000c. Using the deep immunoSEQ assay, TCR CDR3 regions were amplified from genomic DNA by multiplex PCR. For each cell subset, the extracted genomic DNA was distributed evenly across all wells of several immunoSEQ 96-well plates, and each plate served as one replicate. Each replicate PCR for sorted subsets received about 0.2 ug genomic DNA, equal to about 30,000 T cell genomes. The purified libraries were quantified using a Qubit 3.0 fluorometer, sized with a Bioanalyzer 2100, and then quantified again using the KAPA Library Quantification kit. Each immunoSEQ 96-well plate was sequenced on its own single-read 150-cycle Illumina NextSeq 550 flow cell. The source study handled its data this way. The immunoSEQ output contained only junctional sequences without quality scores, so filtering could not match that applied to full-length reads. Sequences were annotated with PyIR, a Python wrapper for IgBLAST v1.9, and V/J genes and CDR3 were assigned using IMGT germline references. Reads with weak V/J assignments (E-value above 1e-6), missing CDR3, stop codons, out-of-frame junctions, or ambiguous translated residues were removed. A V3J clonotype was defined by an identical inferred V gene, J gene, and CDR3 amino acid sequence. The percentage overlap between two repertoires was calculated by dividing the number of shared unique clonotypes by the size of the smaller repertoire. Repertoire richness was assessed with RTK rarefaction, the Chao1 estimator, and Recon v2.1 estimates of unobserved clonotypes. Generation probabilities were computed with OLGA for all TCRbeta clonotypes obtained by the gDNA method from several donors. TCRdb limited this immuneACCESS table to in-frame rearrangements with V and J called. A share of clones is missing; checked studies link under half to unresolved V genes, and the rest is unexplained. Clone size and the V and J calls come from that table; the DNA yielded D and trimming. For this sample there are under 600,000 clones; roughly 98% appear just once. 0.25% to 0.35% of the sample lies in the top ten.

The clonotype originates from a man in his thirties or forties in good health. The sequencing sample was made of naive CD8+ T cells sorted from blood. The cell subset or site label of this sample denotes: CD45RA+CCR7+. Recombination connected TRBV7-9 to TRBJ1-1; matching of 5 bases hints at TRBD1 as the D gene. The DNA sequence is given as TGTGCCAGCAGCTCTCCGGAAGGGGAGACTGAAGCTTTCTTT. Protein translation: CASSSPEGETEAFF.